This T cell receptor (beta chain) was recovered during a study of CD8 T cells in Susac syndrome. Broader study findings: By the study's own acknowledgment, its TCR sequencing and HLA analysis included relatively few individuals.

Of note for this clonotype: What it binds is unknown.

After removal of 3 bases from V and 2 bases from J, the junction contained 3 bases not matched to a gene. CDR1 is SNHLY and CDR2 is FYNNEI in the germline V gene. The CDR3 runs 15 residues. In the multiple sclerosis control group, patients were treatment-naive and had stable or active relapsing-remitting disease. cDNA came from approximately 0.5 to 1 ug RNA primed by random hexamers. TCRdb redid the calling of the immunoSEQ multiplex PCR reads with MiXCR, one entry per CDR3 protein. The table lists about 130,000 distinct CDR3 sequences, over 80% of them singletons. Input material: CD8+ T cells from PBMCs. The clonotype was recovered from a human donor with multiple sclerosis. The V and J genes are TRBV2 and TRBJ2-3; 9 nucleotides align to TRBD2. The CDR3 loop reads CASSDLAGFTDTQYF. The CDR3 nucleotides read TGTGCCAGCAGTGATCTAGCGGGGTTCACAGATACGCAGTATTTT.